The 32 T cell receptor beta chains given below trace back to one sample, sequenced in a study of blood T cell repertoires in COVID-19. TCRdb's table, derived via immunoSEQ multiplex PCR, lists solely in-frame clones and lacks some. The data show 400,000 to 550,000 clones, around 88% seen once. The specimen was peripheral blood. The receptors derive from a woman aged 25 to 39 with acute or convalescent COVID-19.

The chain employs TRBV21-1 and TRBJ1-3; whether TRBD1, the table's D call, matches the DNA was not checked. TRBV21-1 is a pseudogene. The CDR3 spans 14 residues. Here the CDR3 reads CASTSRGPGNTIYF. The CDR3 coding sequence is TGTGCCAGCACTTCCAGGGGGCCGGGAAACACCATATATTTT.

The V and J genes are TRBV13 and TRBJ1-5, with unresolved D. This CDR3 spans 15 amino acids. Germline lookup yields CDR1 PRHDT and CDR2 FYEKMQ (reference sequence). Trimming took off 5 bases at V and 4 bases at J, with 15 bases between the two ends. DNA for the CDR3: TGTGCCAGCAGCCGTCGGGCGGGTGGTAATCAGCCCCAGCATTTT. Translation gives CASSRRAGGNQPQHF.

The chain has TRBV7-2 and TRBJ2-5; D might be TRBD2 (5 bases). The length of the CDR3 is 14 residues. Trimming stripped 1 base from V and 5 bases from J, with 11 bases between. Per germline, CDR1 SGHTA and CDR2 FQGNSA. CDR3 coding DNA: TGTGCCAGCAGCTTAGAACGGAGGACGGAGACCCAGTACTTC. Encoded protein: CASSLERRTETQYF.

This clone appeared a single time. The chain links TRBV2 to TRBJ2-3, with TRBD1 matching 7 bases. The CDR3 runs to 17 residues. The germline CDR1 and CDR2 sequences are SNHLY and FYNNEI. The V and J ends lost 4 bases and 2 bases, in that order; junction bases with no gene match: 12. The CDR3 reads CASSVELRQGSTDTQYF. The CDR3 region has the DNA TGTGCCAGCAGTGTGGAGCTAAGACAGGGCTCCACAGATACGCAGTATTTT.

CDR3 sequence reads: CASSRRPGQGAGNSPLHF. The CDR3 nucleotides read TGTGCCAGCAGCAGAAGGCCGGGACAGGGGGCCGGTAATTCACCCCTCCACTTT. The chain couples TRBV7-9 to TRBJ1-6, with TRBD1 matching 12 bases. With V trimmed by 5 bases and J by 6 bases, 11 bases remained unmatched. The CDR3 is 18 amino acids. Germline V gene lookup returns CDR1 SEHNR and CDR2 FQNEAQ (reference sequence).

J is TRBJ2-5 and V is TRBV9; tentatively, D is TRBD2 (5 bases). The V end was cut by 2 bases, the J end by 5 bases, with 13 bases between. CDR1 is SGDLS and CDR2 is YYNGEE in the germline V gene. The CDR3 runs to 14 residues. In nucleotides, the CDR3 is TGTGCCAGCAGCGTTGGGCTAGCAAGGGAGACCCAGTACTTC. Its protein product is CASSVGLARETQYF.

This chain joins TRBV6-6 and TRBJ1-6; no clear D. Germline CDR1 and CDR2: MNHNY and SVGAGI (reference sequence). V shed 7 bases and J shed 3 bases, with 10 bases lying between them. The CDR3 contains 14 residues. The CDR3 reads CASTLAIYNSPLHF. DNA of the CDR3: TGTGCCAGCACCCTAGCCATCTATAATTCACCCCTCCACTTT.

This clone showed up just a few times. V gene TRBV6-5 combines with J gene TRBJ1-1, with 11 bases aligning to TRBD1. With 10 bases clipped from V and 5 bases from J, the junction kept 9 bases outside the gene matches. Germline V lookup: CDR1 MNHEY, CDR2 SVGAGI. This CDR3 region has 14 residues. The CDR3 region has the DNA TGTGCCACCCTTCCGGGACAGGGGGAAACTGAAGCTTTCTTT. Residues: CATLPGQGETEAFF.

The J gene is TRBJ2-3, the V gene TRBV29-1, with 11 bases that match TRBD1. Trimming removed 3 bases from V and 4 bases from J; junction bases left unmatched: 3. The length of the CDR3 is 14 residues. CDR1 SQVTM and CDR2 ANQGSEA come from the germline V gene. This CDR3 is CSVDGGQGADTQYF. The DNA for the CDR3 is TGCAGCGTTGATGGGGGACAGGGGGCAGATACGCAGTATTTT.

The chain joins TRBV29-1 to TRBJ1-1; TRBD1 might be the D (6 bases). V lost 0 bases to trimming and J lost 4 bases, with 12 bases between them. Germline values: CDR1 SQVTM, CDR2 ANQGSEA. CDR3 length equals 14 residues. The CDR3 is CSVEEGAGGTEAFF. The CDR3 nucleotides are TGCAGCGTTGAAGAGGGGGCGGGTGGCACTGAAGCTTTCTTT.

This chain joins TRBV9 and TRBJ1-2; maybe TRBD1 (5 bases). Deletions cut 6 bases from V and 4 bases from J, with 16 bases between. The length of the CDR3 is 14 residues. Germline CDR1 and CDR2: SGDLS and YYNGEE. In nucleotides, the CDR3 is TGTGCCAGCACCCGCGGGGACGCAACCTATGGCTACACCTTC. Amino acids: CASTRGDATYGYTF.

The chain combines TRBV14 with TRBJ2-4; TRBD1 matches at 10 bases. From germline, CDR1 is SGHDN and CDR2 FVKESK. This CDR3 is built from 15 residues. The V gene end was trimmed by 1 base and the J gene end by 7 bases; junction bases not matched to a gene: 4. The CDR3 loop is CASSQGQGAGNIQYF. CDR3 nucleotides: TGTGCCAGCAGCCAAGGACAGGGGGCTGGTAACATTCAGTACTTC.

The rearrangement uses TRBV2 and TRBJ1-1, with TRBD1 matching 11 bases. The J segment lost 11 bases and the V segment lost 7 bases, leaving 12 bases of the junction unmatched. Germline-derived CDR1 and CDR2 are SNHLY and FYNNEI. The CDR3 sequence is 14 residues long. CDR3 DNA: TGTGCCAGCAACCCCGGGACAGGGGGATCGGGCGCTTTCTTT. As protein: CASNPGTGGSGAFF.

CDR3 amino acids: CASSLDRASGTDTQYF. The CDR3 region has the DNA TGTGCCAGCAGCTTAGACCGGGCTAGCGGTACAGATACGCAGTATTTT. V is TRBV7-9 and J is TRBJ2-3, with 7 bases fitting TRBD2. Germline-derived CDR1 and CDR2 are SEHNR and FQNEAQ (reference sequence). CDR3 length equals 16 residues. V lost 1 base, J lost 3 bases, and 7 bases stayed unmatched.

The chain joins TRBV10-2 to TRBJ2-7; the match to TRBD2 covers 15 bases. Germline V lookup: CDR1 WSHSY, CDR2 SAAADI. With 3 bases clipped from V and 2 bases from J, the junction kept 11 bases outside the gene matches. CDR3 length: 19 amino acids. CDR3 residues: CASSDEGLAGGSIPYEQYF. The CDR3 bases are TGCGCCAGCAGTGACGAGGGACTAGCGGGGGGTAGTATCCCCTACGAGCAGTACTTC.

The CDR3 loop reads CAWSVGRGADTQYF. CDR3 bases: TGTGCCTGGAGTGTTGGACGGGGGGCAGATACGCAGTATTTT. The rearrangement uses TRBV30 and TRBJ2-3; 7 bases match TRBD2. Germline V lookup: CDR1 GTSNPN, CDR2 SVGIG (reference sequence). Unmatched junction bases numbered 4, after V lost 0 bases and J lost 4 bases. The CDR3 covers 14 residues. Full variable domain (remainder filled in from reference TRBV30 and TRBJ2-3): SQTIHQWPATLVQPVGSPLSLECTVEGTSNPNLYWYRQAAGRGLQLLFYSVGIGQISSEVPQNLSASRPQDRQFILSSKKLLLSDSGFYLCAWSVGRGADTQYFGPGTRLTVL.

The chain carries TRBV29-1 and TRBJ1-2; 10 nucleotides line up with TRBD1. The V gene end was trimmed by 0 bases and the J gene end by 6 bases; junction bases not matched to a gene: 4. Germline CDR1 SQVTM, CDR2 ANQGSEA. CDR3 size: 14 residues. The DNA for the CDR3 is TGCAGCGTTGAAGATTGGGGGACAGGGGATGGCTACACCTTC. This sequence encodes CSVEDWGTGDGYTF.

The chain links TRBV2 to TRBJ1-4; TRBD1 is a possible D gene (6 bases). Trimming left V 4 bases short and J 11 bases short, with 20 bases between. The germline CDR1 and CDR2 sequences are SNHLY and FYNNEI. There are 15 residues in the CDR3. CDR3 DNA: TGTGCCAGCAGTGTCCGGATCGAGACAGGATGGAAACTGTTTTTT. Encoded protein: CASSVRIETGWKLFF.

Worth noting for this clone: Additional DNA sequences in this sample encode the identical CDR3. The chain carries TRBV4-1 and TRBJ2-7; D possibly corresponds to TRBD1 (6 bases). The CDR3 sequence is 14 residues long. Germline CDR1 and CDR2: MGHRA and YSYEKL. The V gene lost 1 base and the J gene lost 2 bases, with 9 bases spanning the gap. The CDR3 loop is CASSQGGGPYEQYF. Here the CDR3 DNA reads TGCGCCAGCAGCCAAGGAGGGGGTCCCTACGAGCAGTACTTC.

This chain uses TRBV3-1 (or the pseudogene TRBV3-2) with TRBJ2-1; D is uncertain. V was trimmed by 4 bases and J by 0 bases, leaving 10 bases between them. Germline CDR1 and CDR2: LGHDT and YNNKEL (reference sequence). The CDR3 contains 15 residues. The CDR3: CASSRWRSSYNEQFF. For the CDR3, the DNA is TGTGCCAGCAGCCGGTGGAGAAGCTCCTACAATGAGCAGTTCTTC.

The rearrangement uses TRBV18 and TRBJ2-1; TRBD2 aligns across 8 bases. This CDR3 region has 15 residues. Unmatched junction bases numbered 3, after V lost 1 base and J lost 4 bases. Germline V gives CDR1 KGHSH, CDR2 LQKENI. CDR3 sequence reads: CASSPLRGDYNEQFF. The CDR3 nucleotides read TGTGCCAGCTCACCACTGCGGGGGGATTACAATGAGCAGTTCTTC.

V is TRBV5-1 and J is TRBJ2-5; 10 bases line up with TRBD2. The V gene end was trimmed by 3 bases and the J gene end by 5 bases; junction bases not matched to a gene: 7. This CDR3 contains 15 residues. Germline CDR1 reads SGHRS; CDR2 reads YFSETQ. DNA of the CDR3: TGCGCCAGCAGCTCCCCCACTAGCGGGGTTGAGACCCAGTACTTC. Protein product: CASSSPTSGVETQYF.

V is TRBV5-1 and J is TRBJ2-1, with 10 bases that match TRBD1. V lost 4 bases to trimming and J lost 9 bases; unmatched junction nucleotides: 10. Germline-derived CDR1 and CDR2 are SGHRS and YFSETQ. The CDR3 spans 15 residues. The CDR3 loop is CASSAGTGVWGEQFF. The CDR3 bases are TGCGCCAGCAGCGCCGGGACAGGGGTTTGGGGTGAGCAGTTCTTC. Looking up the rest from reference TRBV5-1 and TRBJ2-1 gives the full variable domain: KAGVTQTPRYLIKTRGQQVTLSCSPISGHRSVSWYQQTPGQGLQFLFEYFSETQRNKGNFPGRFSGRQFSNSRSEMNVSTLELGDSALYLCASSAGTGVWGEQFFGPGTRLTVL.

This clone was recorded a few times. V gene TRBV29-1 combines with J gene TRBJ1-3; 7 bases agree with TRBD1. The CDR3 totals 14 residues. The germline V gene encodes CDR1 SQVTM and CDR2 ANQGSEA. The V gene end was trimmed by 4 bases and the J gene end by 3 bases; junction bases not matched to a gene: 6. This CDR3 reads CSVVVQGFGNTIYF. The CDR3 DNA reads as TGCAGCGTTGTGGTACAGGGGTTTGGAAACACCATATATTTT.

This clone was counted only a few times. The DNA for the CDR3 is TGTGCCAGAAGCCTCTGGACGGGAGGGGCAGATACGCAGTATTTT. Translating gives CARSLWTGGADTQYF. The chain has TRBV5-3 and TRBJ2-3; 8 bases map to TRBD2. TRBV5-3 is recorded as an ORF, its role being uncertain. Trimming removed 4 bases from V and 4 bases from J; junction bases left unmatched: 8. The CDR3 is made up of 15 amino acids.

This clone has only one observation. V is TRBV7-2 and J is TRBJ2-5, with D possibly matching TRBD1 (5 bases). Germline assignment: CDR1 SGHTA and CDR2 FQGNSA. The CDR3 runs to 13 residues. Trimming removed 3 bases from V and 2 bases from J, with 7 bases in between. The CDR3 is CASSLHRQETQYF. The CDR3 region has the DNA TGTGCCAGCAGCTTGCACAGGCAAGAGACCCAGTACTTC. Full variable domain (remainder filled in from reference TRBV7-2 and TRBJ2-5): GAGVSQSPSNKVTEKGKDVELRCDPISGHTALYWYRQSLGQGLEFLIYFQGNSAPDKSGLPSDRFSAERTGGSVSTLTIQRTQQEDSAVYLCASSLHRQETQYFGPGTRLLVL.

The gene calls are TRBV20-1 and TRBJ2-5, with TRBD2 matching 8 bases. Germline assignment: CDR1 DFQATT and CDR2 SNEGSKA (reference sequence). The CDR3 extends over 16 amino acids. Trimming cost V 3 bases and J 5 bases; bases outside gene matches: 14. The CDR3: CSASQVAGFGAETQYF. The DNA for the CDR3 is TGCAGTGCTAGTCAAGTAGCGGGGTTCGGTGCGGAGACCCAGTACTTC.

CDR3 sequence (DNA): TGTGCCAGCAGTGCACTAAGCTCCTACGAGCAGTACTTC. This encodes CASSALSSYEQYF. The chain uses TRBV7-9 and TRBJ2-7; no firm D call. The germline V gene encodes CDR1 SEHNR and CDR2 FQNEAQ (reference sequence). CDR3 length: 13 residues. Trimming removed 6 bases from V and 0 bases from J, with 9 bases in between.

This chain joins TRBV6-5 and TRBJ2-7; D perhaps matches TRBD1 (6 bases). The CDR3 is made up of 12 amino acids. Trimming left V 5 bases short and J 5 bases short, with 10 bases between. Germline V CDR1 and CDR2: MNHEY, SVGAGI. The CDR3 sequence is CASSQTGNEQYF. CDR3 sequence (DNA): TGTGCCAGCAGTCAGACAGGCAACGAGCAGTACTTC.

The gene calls are TRBV27 and TRBJ1-1, with a tentative D call TRBD1 (5 bases). V was cut by 3 bases and J by 3 bases, with 11 bases left in between. Germline V gives CDR1 MNHEY, CDR2 SMNVEV (reference sequence). The CDR3 runs 14 residues. In nucleotides, the CDR3 is TGTGCCAGCAGTTTCGGACACTTATACACTGAAGCTTTCTTT. This sequence encodes CASSFGHLYTEAFF.

The DNA for the CDR3 is TGTGCCAGCAGCCAAGATGCGTGGACAGGGTCCTACGAGCAGTACTTC. It codes for CASSQDAWTGSYEQYF. This chain uses TRBV14 with TRBJ2-7; 8 bases match TRBD1. The V gene end was trimmed by 0 bases and the J gene end by 1 base; junction bases not matched to a gene: 5. Germline-derived CDR1 and CDR2 are SGHDN and FVKESK. This CDR3 region has 16 residues.

In its sample, this clone was seen a few times. This sequence joins TRBV25-1 and TRBJ1-1; TRBD1 matches at 10 bases. The junction had 6 bases not matched to a gene; V was cut back by 3 bases and J by 5 bases. Per germline, CDR1 MGHDK and CDR2 SYGVNS. The CDR3 runs 15 residues. The CDR3 DNA sequence: TGTGCCAGCAGTGATCGGGACAGGGGAAAGACTGAAGCTTTCTTT. Amino acids: CASSDRDRGKTEAFF. Supplemented by reference TRBV25-1 and TRBJ1-1, the full variable domain reads EADIYQTPRYLVIGTGKKITLECSQTMGHDKMYWYQQDPGMELHLIHYSYGVNSTEKGDLSSESTVSRIRTEHFPLTLESARPSHTSQYLCASSDRDRGKTEAFFGQGTRLTVV.